What follows are 32 T cell receptor beta chains derived from one specimen sequenced in a study of CD4 T cells in relation to SARS-CoV-2 and coronaviruses. Sequenced by immunoSEQ multiplex PCR; TCRdb stores in-frame clones only, minus some. The table has approximately 20,000 clones, 74% seen once. Unexposed donor CD4+ T cells date from about 2011-2018, before the COVID-19 pandemic. After around nine days of culture, CD4+ T cells were isolated. These receptors' antigens are unknown. Sequences were obtained from CD4+ T cells from PBMCs, cultured in vitro. These receptors were collected from a human donor in good health.

V and J are TRBV3-1 (or the pseudogene TRBV3-2) and TRBJ2-7; 12 bases map to TRBD2. The V gene's germline CDR1 is LGHDT and CDR2 YNNKEL (reference sequence). The CDR3 has 18 amino acids. The trim removed 1 base at V and 3 bases at J, leaving 10 bases unmatched. CDR3 sequence (DNA): TGTGCCAGCAGCCAAGTGCAGGCCGGGACTAGCGGGTTCTACGAGCAGTACTTC. Its protein product is CASSQVQAGTSGFYEQYF.

The chain joins TRBV2 to TRBJ2-3; 10 nucleotides align to TRBD2. J gave up 3 bases and V 7 bases, and 7 bases lay outside the gene matches. Germline V gives CDR1 SNHLY, CDR2 FYNNEI. This CDR3 is 15 amino acids long. CDR3 coding DNA: TGTGCCAGCAACCTAGCGGGAGTGGGAACAGATACGCAGTATTTT. Translating gives CASNLAGVGTDTQYF.

V and J are TRBV28 and TRBJ1-6; 7 nucleotides match TRBD1. The germline V gene has CDR1 MDHEN and CDR2 SYDVKM. With 4 bases clipped from V and 2 bases from J, the junction kept 5 bases outside the gene matches. The CDR3 consists of 16 residues. In nucleotides, the CDR3 is TGTGCCAGCAGTTCCCCGACAGGGCCCTATAATTCACCCCTCCACTTT. This codes for CASSSPTGPYNSPLHF.

This chain links TRBV19 with TRBJ1-4; D unresolved. In germline, CDR1 is LNHDA, CDR2 SQIVND (reference sequence). V lost 5 bases and J lost 8, with 12 bases in between. The CDR3 extends over 13 amino acids. CDR3 DNA: TGTGCCAGTAGTTACACATCGCAGGAAAAACTGTTTTTT. The encoded protein is CASSYTSQEKLFF.

The rearrangement links TRBV11-3 to TRBJ2-7; D uncertain. Germline V CDR1 and CDR2: SGHNT, YENEEA. The CDR3 length is 12 residues. Trimming removed 11 bases at V and 2 bases at J, with 13 bases between. DNA for the CDR3: TGTGCCGGTCGGCAGGCCACCTACGAGCAGTACTTC. It codes for CAGRQATYEQYF. Drawing the rest from reference TRBV11-3 and TRBJ2-7, the complete variable domain is EAGVVQSPRYKIIEKKQPVAFWCNPISGHNTLYWYLQNLGQGPELLIRYENEEAVDDSQLPKDRFSAERLKGVDSTLKIQPAELGDSAVYLCAGRQATYEQYFGPGTRLTVT.

The chain is built from TRBV5-1 and TRBJ2-2; D is possibly TRBD1 (6 bases). V dropped 4 bases and J dropped 1 base, with 8 bases sitting between them. The germline gives CDR1 SGHRS, CDR2 YFSETQ. The CDR3 sequence is 14 residues long. The CDR3 loop is CASSMTGNTGELFF. In nucleotides, the CDR3 is TGCGCCAGCAGCATGACAGGGAACACCGGGGAGCTGTTTTTT.

This chain joins TRBV19 and TRBJ2-2; weak D call: TRBD2 (5 bases). The germline CDR1 and CDR2 sequences are LNHDA and SQIVND (reference sequence). The CDR3 has 16 residues. V lost 8 bases and J 4 bases, leaving 20 bases between the germline ends. The CDR3, as DNA: TGTGCCAGTGGAAAGCGCGGGCGCATAGGCACCGGGGAGCTGTTTTTT. This codes for CASGKRGRIGTGELFF.

This chain joins TRBV28 and TRBJ2-2; D assignment may be TRBD1 or TRBD2 (5 bases each). The CDR3 is 15 residues long. Germline V gives CDR1 MDHEN, CDR2 SYDVKM. Trimming cost V 5 bases and J 8 bases, with 18 bases left between them. DNA for the CDR3: TGTGCCAGCAGTCCCGGGACGGTATCTAGGGGGGAGCTGTTTTTT. It codes for CASSPGTVSRGELFF. The full variable domain, its missing parts supplied by reference TRBV28 and TRBJ2-2, is DVKVTQSSRYLVKRTGEKVFLECVQDMDHENMFWYRQDPGLGLRLIYFSYDVKMKEKGDIPEGYSVSREKKERFSLILESASTNQTSMYLCASSPGTVSRGELFFGEGSRLTVL.

The gene calls are TRBV19 and TRBJ2-2, with TRBD2 as a possible D gene (6 bases). The CDR3 covers 17 residues. Germline V gives CDR1 LNHDA, CDR2 SQIVND (reference sequence). V lost 10 bases, J lost 5 bases, and 26 bases lay in between. In nucleotides, the CDR3 is TGTGCCACCCATCCCCCTTCTCTCTCGGCGGGGACCGGGGAGCTGTTTTTT. This encodes CATHPPSLSAGTGELFF.

The gene calls are TRBV6-1 and TRBJ1-6; D is perhaps TRBD1 (5 bases). Germline loops: CDR1 MNHNS, CDR2 SASEGT. The CDR3 spans 14 residues. V was shortened by 1 base and J by 10 bases, with 11 bases between the two germline ends. The CDR3 DNA reads TGTGCCAGCAGTGAAGTGGGGGGGAACTCACCCCTCCACTTT. It encodes CASSEVGGNSPLHF.

This chain connects TRBV15 to TRBJ2-5; the D is unclear. The CDR3 runs to 12 residues. Looked up from germline, CDR1 is LNHNV and CDR2 is YYDKDF (reference sequence). Trimming left V 0 bases short and J 5 bases short, with 4 bases between. The CDR3, as DNA: TGTGCCACCAGCAGAGATATTGAGACCCAGTACTTC. Protein: CATSRDIETQYF.

The rearrangement uses TRBV5-6 and TRBJ1-1, with D unresolved. The ends were cut back, 1 base at V and 2 bases at J, with 0 bases in the middle. The V gene's germline CDR1 is SGHDT and CDR2 YYEEEE. The CDR3 covers 11 residues. The DNA for the CDR3 is TGTGCCAGCAGCTTGAACACTGAAGCTTTCTTT. It yields the protein CASSLNTEAFF.

This clone was seen a few times. This chain uses TRBV19 with TRBJ1-2; D unresolved. V was clipped by 7 bases and J by 4 bases, with 13 bases between them. CDR1 is LNHDA and CDR2 is SQIVND in the germline V gene (reference sequence). The CDR3 contains 13 residues. The CDR3 reads CASNRRRSYGYTF. CDR3 nucleotides: TGTGCCAGTAATCGAAGGCGTAGCTATGGCTACACCTTC.

V and J are TRBV7-9 and TRBJ2-1; TRBD2 agrees at 13 bases. Trimming cost V 2 bases and J 4 bases; bases outside gene matches: 5. CDR3 length: 17 amino acids. Germline CDR1 SEHNR, CDR2 FQNEAQ (reference sequence). Here the CDR3 reads CASSLSGLAGTYNEQFF. The CDR3 DNA follows: TGTGCCAGCAGCTTATCGGGACTAGCGGGAACTTACAATGAGCAGTTCTTC.

The chain employs TRBV30 and TRBJ2-7; D may be TRBD1 or TRBD2 (5 bases each). Germline CDR1 GTSNPN, CDR2 SVGIG (reference sequence). The CDR3 runs 14 residues. Trimming shortened V by 0 bases and J by 2 bases, and 11 bases separated the two germline ends. This CDR3 reads CAWSVQEGPYEQYF. As DNA, the CDR3 is TGTGCCTGGAGTGTACAAGAGGGGCCCTACGAGCAGTACTTC.

The rearrangement links TRBV12-5 to TRBJ1-5; D possibly corresponds to TRBD1 (6 bases). This CDR3 comprises 13 residues. V shed 5 bases and J shed 3 bases, with 8 bases lying between them. In germline, CDR1 is LGHNT, CDR2 FRNRAP. This chain's CDR3 is CASGGTHNQPQHF. The DNA for the CDR3 is TGTGCTAGTGGTGGGACACACAATCAGCCCCAGCATTTT.

This chain links TRBV4-1 with TRBJ2-2; D possibly corresponds to TRBD2 (6 bases). This CDR3 has 18 residues. CDR1 and CDR2 from the germline V gene are MGHRA and YSYEKL. The germline V and J ends were trimmed by 7 bases and 0 bases, with 21 bases remaining between them. Here the CDR3 DNA reads TGCGCCAGCACCAAGGCGGGCGGGGAATCCTCGAACACCGGGGAGCTGTTTTTT. Translating it yields CASTKAGGESSNTGELFF.

J is TRBJ2-1 and V is TRBV18; no clear D gene. This CDR3 is built from 11 residues. From germline, CDR1 is KGHSH and CDR2 LQKENI. Trimming left V 6 bases short and J 10 bases short, with 10 bases between. The CDR3 protein is CASSGNTEQFF. CDR3 coding DNA: TGTGCCAGCTCGGGAAATACGGAGCAGTTCTTC. Drawing the rest from reference TRBV18 and TRBJ2-1, the complete variable domain is NAGVMQNPRHLVRRRGQEARLRCSPMKGHSHVYWYRQLPEEGLKFMVYLQKENIIDESGMPKERFSAEFPKEGPSILRIQQVVRGDSAAYFCASSGNTEQFFGPGTRLTVL.

This sequence joins TRBV7-8 and TRBJ2-3; D gene uncertain. The CDR3 is 13 residues long. The germline V and J ends were trimmed by 3 bases and 4 bases, with 8 bases remaining between them. Germline CDR1 is SGHVS and CDR2 is FQNEAQ. This CDR3 is CASSLIVPDTQYF. CDR3 DNA: TGTGCCAGCAGCTTGATTGTCCCAGATACGCAGTATTTT.

This clone was seen just once. The V and J genes are TRBV28 and TRBJ1-5; 7 bases are a match to TRBD1. The germline gives CDR1 MDHEN, CDR2 SYDVKM. CDR3 length: 15 amino acids. V shed 4 bases and J 5 bases; nucleotides not matched to a gene: 8. CDR3 in DNA: TGTGCCAGCAGTTCTCCGACAGGGAGCTATCAGCCCCAGCATTTT. Translating gives CASSSPTGSYQPQHF.

This chain links TRBV6-5 with TRBJ2-7, with D hard to call. This CDR3 is 15 amino acids long. V was cut by 4 bases and J by 0 bases, with 13 bases left in between. CDR1 is MNHEY, CDR2 SVGAGI, per germline. CDR3 protein: CASSSLSGSSYEQYF. The CDR3 DNA is TGTGCCAGCAGTTCCCTCTCCGGTTCCTCCTACGAGCAGTACTTC.

The chain uses TRBV27 and TRBJ2-3; maybe TRBD2 (6 bases). The ends were cut back, 2 bases at V and 3 bases at J, with 6 bases in the middle. The CDR3 runs 13 residues. Per germline, CDR1 MNHEY and CDR2 SMNVEV (reference sequence). The CDR3 here is CASSLAGTDTQYF. The CDR3, as DNA: TGTGCCAGCAGTTTAGCGGGGACAGATACGCAGTATTTT.

This clone was counted a few times. This sequence joins TRBV2 and TRBJ2-1, with a possible D match to TRBD2 (7 bases). The V gene lost 4 bases and the J gene lost 7 bases, with 17 bases spanning the gap. The germline V gene encodes CDR1 SNHLY and CDR2 FYNNEI. The CDR3 is 15 residues long. CDR3 in amino acids: CASSGKGGVSNEQFF. The DNA of the CDR3 is TGTGCCAGCAGTGGTAAGGGGGGGGTTTCGAATGAGCAGTTCTTC. Drawing the rest from reference TRBV2 and TRBJ2-1, the complete variable domain is EPEVTQTPSHQVTQMGQEVILRCVPISNHLYFYWYRQILGQKVEFLVSFYNNEISEKSEIFDDQFSVERPDGSNFTLKIRSTKLEDSAMYFCASSGKGGVSNEQFFGPGTRLTVL.

V and J are TRBV28 and TRBJ1-1; D is possibly TRBD1 (5 bases). The CDR3 runs to 16 residues. Germline CDR1 reads MDHEN; CDR2 reads SYDVKM. V was pared by 6 bases and J by 5 bases, with 22 bases between. CDR3 sequence: CASSRPQGLSMTEAFF. DNA of the CDR3: TGTGCCAGCAGCCGACCGCAGGGACTCTCCATGACTGAAGCTTTCTTT.

The chain employs TRBV5-1 and TRBJ1-2, with D possibly being TRBD1 (5 bases). The length of the CDR3 is 14 residues. Per germline, CDR1 SGHRS and CDR2 YFSETQ. The V end was cut by 0 bases, the J end by 7 bases, with 13 bases between. CDR3 amino acids: CASSLGTGFLGYTF. In nucleotides, the CDR3 is TGCGCCAGCAGCTTGGGCACAGGCTTTCTTGGCTACACCTTC.

The chain has TRBV5-6 and TRBJ2-1; 10 bases are a match to TRBD1. V trimming: 4 bases; J trimming: 5 bases; junction bases outside the gene matches: 6. Germline V gives CDR1 SGHDT, CDR2 YYEEEE. The CDR3 is made up of 15 amino acids. For the CDR3, the DNA is TGTGCCAGCAGCCCCGGGACAGGGGTGCACAATGAGCAGTTCTTC. This gives the protein CASSPGTGVHNEQFF.

This clone appeared a single time. The V call is TRBV14, the J call TRBJ1-1; D might be TRBD1 (6 bases). There are 16 residues in the CDR3. Germline CDR1 SGHDN, CDR2 FVKESK. Trimming stripped 3 bases from V and 8 bases from J, with 22 bases between. Here the CDR3 DNA reads TGTGCCAGCAGCCAGGGCCGGGACATCTTGTCAACCGAAGCTTTCTTT. Its translation is CASSQGRDILSTEAFF.

This clone was found a few times. This chain connects TRBV19 to TRBJ2-7; 14 bases are shared with TRBD2. Germline CDR1 LNHDA, CDR2 SQIVND (reference sequence). The CDR3 is 17 amino acids. The V and J ends lost 1 base and 3 bases, in that order; junction bases with no gene match: 5. This CDR3 reads CASSIAGLAGDHYEQYF. The CDR3 coding sequence is TGTGCCAGTAGTATAGCGGGACTAGCGGGGGACCACTACGAGCAGTACTTC.

V is TRBV10-3 and J is TRBJ1-5, with 9 bases identical to TRBD1. In germline, CDR1 is ENHRY, CDR2 SYGVKD. Unmatched junction bases numbered 11, after V lost 6 bases and J lost 5 bases. This CDR3 region has 16 residues. The CDR3 coding sequence is TGTGCCATCAGCGGAGGGGGACAGGGCTCCGATCAGCCCCAGCATTTT. Its protein is CAISGGGQGSDQPQHF.

V gene TRBV6-5 combines with J gene TRBJ1-2; TRBD1 might be the D (5 bases). V shed 6 bases and J shed 1 base, with 6 bases lying between them. The CDR3 is 12 residues long. Germline CDR1 reads MNHEY; CDR2 reads SVGAGI. The chain's CDR3 is CASSQGNYGYTF. The DNA for the CDR3 is TGTGCCAGCAGCCAGGGTAACTATGGCTACACCTTC.

This clone was counted a few times. This rearrangement joins TRBV20-1 to TRBJ1-1; D possibly corresponds to TRBD1 (6 bases). This CDR3 comprises 11 residues. CDR1 is DFQATT, CDR2 SNEGSKA, per germline (reference sequence). V gave up 3 bases and J gave up 7 bases, with 9 bases separating them. CDR3 nucleotide sequence: TGCAGTGCTAGCCGGGACATTGAAGCTTTCTTT. This translates into CSASRDIEAFF.

There are a few counts of this clone. The chain joins TRBV25-1 to TRBJ2-3; a possible D gene is TRBD2 (6 bases). The CDR3 loop spans 15 amino acids. Trimming removed 2 bases at V and 6 bases at J, with 15 bases between. Germline V gene lookup returns CDR1 MGHDK and CDR2 SYGVNS. The CDR3 here is CASSERLGGGDTQYF. CDR3 in DNA: TGTGCCAGCAGTGAACGACTAGGAGGAGGGGATACGCAGTATTTT.